A selection of T cell receptor beta chains follows, all from one sample in a study of T cells in Graves' hyperthyroidism and ophthalmopathy. One entry per CDR3 protein, called by TCRdb with MiXCR from the multiplex PCR reads. The sample includes more than 600,000 distinct CDR3 sequences, roughly 17% of them seen just once. What was sequenced was blood. These receptors were obtained from a man aged 18 to 29 with Graves' hyperthyroidism. CDR3s include the opening cysteine and the closing phenylalanine or tryptophan.

J | V | CDR3
TRBJ2-3 | TRBV7-2 | CASGTGARDTQYF
TRBJ2-1 | TRBV11-3 | CASSLGGRDYNEQFF
TRBJ2-2 | TRBV5-1 | CASSVGSTGELFF
TRBJ2-1 | TRBV28 | CASSLRLAGHSYNEQFF
TRBJ2-5 | TRBV9 | CASSPGEGTQYF
TRBJ2-7 | TRBV28 | CASSPSRGVGPYEQYF
TRBJ2-2 | TRBV28 | CAGSDTNTGELFF
TRBJ2-7 | TRBV28 | CASNGQLEQYF
TRBJ2-5 | TRBV28 | CASSFGTGGETQYF
TRBJ2-7 | TRBV5-1 | CASSFSAGLEQYF
TRBJ2-7 | TRBV7-3 | CASSFKGEGGYEQYF
TRBJ2-3 | TRBV11-2 | CASSFASGSGGKSDTQYF
TRBJ2-1 | TRBV28 | CASSLGTFTNEQFF
TRBJ2-5 | TRBV28 | CASSHSGRGRTGETQYF
TRBJ1-5 | TRBV30 | CAWSVGTGADQPQHF
TRBJ2-2 | TRBV4-1 | CASSQVIWWNTGELFF
TRBJ1-6 | TRBV6-1 | CASSVGQGYNSPLHF
TRBJ2-7 | TRBV28 | CASRVDRGNYEQYF
TRBJ2-7 | TRBV12-3/TRBV12-4 | CASSPTGTNPYEQYF
TRBJ2-3 | TRBV28 | CASSRWEGLTDTQYF
TRBJ2-1 | TRBV27 | CASSIGTGWNEQFF
TRBJ2-7 | TRBV28 | CASSLLAGQEYSYEQYF
TRBJ2-3 | TRBV27 | CASSRTSGNPSTDTQYF
TRBJ2-2 | TRBV13 | CASSHPHLPETSGREGELFF
TRBJ2-7 | TRBV20-1 | CSARGDLSSYEQYF
TRBJ2-1 | TRBV12-3/TRBV12-4 | CASSLARGRWGEQFF
TRBJ2-7 | TRBV3-1 | CASSTPGLAPYEQYF
TRBJ2-1 | TRBV14 | CASSDIPRNEQFF
TRBJ1-1 | TRBV29-1 | CSVTGGWAMNTEAFF
TRBJ2-5 | TRBV29-1 | CSVDQGSETQYF
TRBJ1-1 | TRBV27 | CASSPSTGGIEAFF
TRBJ1-5 | TRBV5-1 | CASSLGGGDNQPQHF
TRBJ1-1 | TRBV9 | CASSVSWNTEAFF
TRBJ2-5 | TRBV7-8 | CASSSRTKETQYF
TRBJ2-3 | TRBV6-2/TRBV6-3 | CATTATSPSTDTQYF
TRBJ1-5 | TRBV20-1 | CSARRAHSNQPQHF
TRBJ2-6 | TRBV9 | CASSVGRSGANVLTF
TRBJ2-2 | TRBV28 | CASSFPAGQTGELFF
TRBJ2-3 | TRBV28 | CASSYNPGSDTQYF
TRBJ2-1 | TRBV19 | CASSIRYTGPVSDNEQFF
TRBJ2-7 | TRBV13 | CASSPEGDLYEQYF
TRBJ2-7 | TRBV29-1 | CSVGQTSLGEQYF
TRBJ1-1 | TRBV29-1 | CSARQGLAEAFF
TRBJ2-7 | TRBV3-1 | CASSQGSTAQYF
TRBJ1-1 | TRBV20-1 | CSARDFTGNTEAFF